This TCR beta chain was retrieved from a study of spatial heterogeneity in lung cancer. Study conclusions and caveats: Mutation tallies in tumors tracked expanded intratumoral alpha and beta TCR counts.

The sample's time point: sample taken at primary tumor resection. Without sorting, whole RNA was sequenced from tumor, nontumor lung or frozen PBMC. TCRdb re-derived calls from the 5' RACE reads in MiXCR, one entry per CDR3 protein. Counted here are about 18,000 distinct CDR3 sequences, about 7.5% occurring once; the ten biggest clones make up about 23%. As regards this clonotype: The antigen is not known.

Per germline, CDR1 MNHNS and CDR2 SASEGT. CDR3 size: 15 residues. V lost 3 bases to trimming and J lost 7 bases, with 13 bases between them. This chain joins TRBV6-1 and TRBJ1-6, with no clear D. This receptor was identified in a male donor with early-stage non-small cell lung cancer. The sample here was lung tumor tissue, taken at surgery. CDR3 region: CASSDPQGRNSPLHF. The CDR3 region has the DNA TGTGCCAGCAGTGATCCCCAAGGCAGGAATTCACCCCTCCACTTT.